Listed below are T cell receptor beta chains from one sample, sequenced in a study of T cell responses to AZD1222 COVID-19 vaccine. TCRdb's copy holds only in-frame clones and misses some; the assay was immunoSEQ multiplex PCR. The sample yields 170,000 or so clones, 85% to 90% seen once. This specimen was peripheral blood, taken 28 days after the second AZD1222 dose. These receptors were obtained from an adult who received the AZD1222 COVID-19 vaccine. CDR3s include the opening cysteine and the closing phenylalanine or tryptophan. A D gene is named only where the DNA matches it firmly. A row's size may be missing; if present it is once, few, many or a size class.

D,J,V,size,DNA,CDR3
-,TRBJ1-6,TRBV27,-,TGTGCCAGCAGTCCGTCTCTGGACGTCAGCTCCTATAATTCACCCCTCCACTTT,CASSPSLDVSSYNSPLHF
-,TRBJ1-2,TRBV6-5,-,TGTGCCAGCAGTTACTCAACAGGGCCCTACACCTTC,CASSYSTGPYTF
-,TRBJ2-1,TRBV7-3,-,TGTGCCAGCAGCCCCAGGGGGGGCGGGTACAATGAGCAGTTCTTC,CASSPRGGGYNEQFF
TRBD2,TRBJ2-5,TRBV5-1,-,TGCGCCAGCAGCTTGGCCGGAGCTAGCGGGGCAGGGCAAGAGACCCAGTACTTC,CASSLAGASGAGQETQYF
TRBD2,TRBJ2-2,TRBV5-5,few,TGTGCCAGCAGCTTGGCCCCCCTTAGCGGGGGGATCCCATTTGGCGGGGAGCTGTTTTTT,CASSLAPLSGGIPFGGELFF
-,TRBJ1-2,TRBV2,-,TGTGCCAGCATGGAGGGGACTGCCTATGGCTACACCTTC,CASMEGTAYGYTF
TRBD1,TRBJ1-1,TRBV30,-,TGTGCCTGGAGTGTTCGGACAGGGGGCCAGAACACTGAAGCTTTCTTT,CAWSVRTGGQNTEAFF
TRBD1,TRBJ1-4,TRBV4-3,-,TGCGCCAGCAGCCAAGGGACAGGGAAGGAAAAACTGTTTTTT,CASSQGTGKEKLFF
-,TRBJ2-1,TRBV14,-,TGTGCCAGCAGCCAAGCGGCATTTAGTGGGAATGAGCAGTTCTTC,CASSQAAFSGNEQFF
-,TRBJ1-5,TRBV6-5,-,TGTGCCAGCAGTTACTCAAATCCCAGCTACAATCAGCCCCAGCATTTT,CASSYSNPSYNQPQHF
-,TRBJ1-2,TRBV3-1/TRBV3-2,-,TGTGCCAGCAGCCAAGATCTAGGAGAGCATGGCTACACCTTC,CASSQDLGEHGYTF
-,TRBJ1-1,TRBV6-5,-,TGTGCCAGCATCTGGGGGCTGAACACTGAAGCTTTCTTT,CASIWGLNTEAFF
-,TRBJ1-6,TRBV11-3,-,TGTGCCAGCAGCTTAGGACAGCCTGATTCACCCCTCCACTTT,CASSLGQPDSPLHF
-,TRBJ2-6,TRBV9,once,TGTGCCAGCAGCGTAGATGGCGGGACAGCCTACTCTGGGGCCAACGTCCTGACTTTC,CASSVDGGTAYSGANVLTF
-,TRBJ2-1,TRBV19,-,TGTGCCAGTAGTATTGGTGGCTCCTACAATGAGCAGTTCTTC,CASSIGGSYNEQFF